This TCR beta chain was sequenced in a study of blood T cell repertoires in COVID-19. About the research overall: Researchers got acute and convalescent COVID-19 samples from the United States, Italy and Spain. The cDNA or gDNA used as material had been derived from T cells, B-cell-depleted T cells, or PBMCs.

Categorization into cohorts depended on clinical history that participants reported. It was within 2 weeks before study entry that exposed participants met a COVID-19 case. The V end lost 4 bases, the J end lost 4 bases, and 12 bases lay between the germline ends. Germline lookup yields CDR1 SGHNT and CDR2 YENEEA. The CDR3 runs 14 residues. The table came from immunoSEQ multiplex PCR; TCRdb's copy has only in-frame clones and leaves some out. The table includes 290,000 or so clones, roughly four fifths detected once. This receptor was taken from a man aged 40-55 years who had been exposed to COVID-19. The material sequenced was PBMCs or T cells enriched from blood (not recorded which). The chain employs TRBV11-3 and TRBJ2-3, with D possibly matching TRBD1 (6 bases). CDR3 loop: CASSSHTGPDTQYF. Here the CDR3 DNA reads TGTGCCAGCAGCTCTCATACAGGGCCAGATACGCAGTATTTT.